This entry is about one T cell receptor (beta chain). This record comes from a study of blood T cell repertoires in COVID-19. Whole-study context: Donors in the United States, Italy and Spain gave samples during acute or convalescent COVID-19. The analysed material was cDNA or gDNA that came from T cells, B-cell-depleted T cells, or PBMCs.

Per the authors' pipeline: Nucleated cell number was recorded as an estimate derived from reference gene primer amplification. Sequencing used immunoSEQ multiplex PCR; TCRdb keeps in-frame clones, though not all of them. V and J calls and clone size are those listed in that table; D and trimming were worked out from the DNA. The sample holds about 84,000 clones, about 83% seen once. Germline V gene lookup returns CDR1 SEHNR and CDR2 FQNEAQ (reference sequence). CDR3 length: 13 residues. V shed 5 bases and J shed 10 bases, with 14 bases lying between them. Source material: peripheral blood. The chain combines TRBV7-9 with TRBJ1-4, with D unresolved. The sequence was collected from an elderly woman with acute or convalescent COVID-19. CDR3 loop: CASSSSDTGKLFF. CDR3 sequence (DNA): TGTGCCAGCAGCAGTAGCGATACGGGAAAACTGTTTTTT.